The following is a TCR beta chain sequence with its context. Profiled with immunoSEQ multiplex PCR; TCRdb holds only in-frame clones, not every one. The sample contains over 45,000 clones, roughly 84% of which appear only once. Trimming took 4 bases from V and 2 from J, leaving 19 bases between them. Germline V lookup: CDR1 SGDLS, CDR2 YYNGEE. The CDR3 has 17 residues. This sample was taken from a study of OX40 agonist ivuxolimab in advanced cancers. Specimen: CD4+ or CD8+ T cells sorted from blood, collected in a trial of the OX40 agonist ivuxolimab. The source of this sequence is an adult with an advanced solid tumor such as melanoma, head and neck, liver or kidney cancer. The gene calls are TRBV9 and TRBJ1-5, with D possibly matching TRBD1 (5 bases). CDR3 in amino acids: CASSSSPGDHRNQPQHF. Here the CDR3 DNA reads TGTGCCAGCAGCTCGTCTCCCGGGGACCATCGCAATCAGCCCCAGCATTTT.